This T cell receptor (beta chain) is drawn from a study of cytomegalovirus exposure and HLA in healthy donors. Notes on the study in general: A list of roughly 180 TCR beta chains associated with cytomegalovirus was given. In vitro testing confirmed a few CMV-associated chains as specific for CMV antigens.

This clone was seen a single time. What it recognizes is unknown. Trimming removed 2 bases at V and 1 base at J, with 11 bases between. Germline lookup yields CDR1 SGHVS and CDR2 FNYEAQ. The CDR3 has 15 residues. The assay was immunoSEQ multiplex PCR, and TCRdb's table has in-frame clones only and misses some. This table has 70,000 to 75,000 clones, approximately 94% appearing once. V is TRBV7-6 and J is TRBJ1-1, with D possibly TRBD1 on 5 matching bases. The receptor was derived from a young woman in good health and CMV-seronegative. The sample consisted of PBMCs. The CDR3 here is CASSLKQEKNTEAFF. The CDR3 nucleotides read TGTGCCAGCAGCTTAAAACAGGAGAAGAACACTGAAGCTTTCTTT.